This T cell receptor (beta chain) derives from a study of T-cell memory formation after mild COVID-19. Looking at the study overall: The two donors had largely donor-specific TCR clusters. Study results and limitations: The main location of contracting CD4+ clones was CM and EM, and that of contracting CD8+ clones was EMRA. Pre-infection memory already had some responding clones, implying cross-reactive memory joined.

TCRalpha and TCRbeta libraries used 5'RACE with constant-segment primers and UMIs. TCRdb reprocessed the 5' RACE reads via MiXCR and lists one record per CDR3 protein. The data show around 450,000 distinct CDR3 sequences, 24% seen once. A note on this clonotype: Its antigen is unknown.

Sequenced material: PBMCs or a T cell subset sorted from them (not recorded which). This sequence was found in an adult woman who had mild COVID-19 (a few samples of this study predate the infection). Cell type and time point are not known.

Written as DNA, the CDR3 is TGTGCCACCAGTGATATCTCTAGCGGGGGAGATACGCAGTATTTT. It is translated as CATSDISSGGDTQYF. The rearrangement uses TRBV24-1 and TRBJ2-3, with 10 bases identical to TRBD2. From germline, CDR1 is KGHDR and CDR2 SFDVKD. With 3 bases clipped from V and 5 bases from J, the junction kept 4 bases outside the gene matches. The CDR3 has 15 amino acids.